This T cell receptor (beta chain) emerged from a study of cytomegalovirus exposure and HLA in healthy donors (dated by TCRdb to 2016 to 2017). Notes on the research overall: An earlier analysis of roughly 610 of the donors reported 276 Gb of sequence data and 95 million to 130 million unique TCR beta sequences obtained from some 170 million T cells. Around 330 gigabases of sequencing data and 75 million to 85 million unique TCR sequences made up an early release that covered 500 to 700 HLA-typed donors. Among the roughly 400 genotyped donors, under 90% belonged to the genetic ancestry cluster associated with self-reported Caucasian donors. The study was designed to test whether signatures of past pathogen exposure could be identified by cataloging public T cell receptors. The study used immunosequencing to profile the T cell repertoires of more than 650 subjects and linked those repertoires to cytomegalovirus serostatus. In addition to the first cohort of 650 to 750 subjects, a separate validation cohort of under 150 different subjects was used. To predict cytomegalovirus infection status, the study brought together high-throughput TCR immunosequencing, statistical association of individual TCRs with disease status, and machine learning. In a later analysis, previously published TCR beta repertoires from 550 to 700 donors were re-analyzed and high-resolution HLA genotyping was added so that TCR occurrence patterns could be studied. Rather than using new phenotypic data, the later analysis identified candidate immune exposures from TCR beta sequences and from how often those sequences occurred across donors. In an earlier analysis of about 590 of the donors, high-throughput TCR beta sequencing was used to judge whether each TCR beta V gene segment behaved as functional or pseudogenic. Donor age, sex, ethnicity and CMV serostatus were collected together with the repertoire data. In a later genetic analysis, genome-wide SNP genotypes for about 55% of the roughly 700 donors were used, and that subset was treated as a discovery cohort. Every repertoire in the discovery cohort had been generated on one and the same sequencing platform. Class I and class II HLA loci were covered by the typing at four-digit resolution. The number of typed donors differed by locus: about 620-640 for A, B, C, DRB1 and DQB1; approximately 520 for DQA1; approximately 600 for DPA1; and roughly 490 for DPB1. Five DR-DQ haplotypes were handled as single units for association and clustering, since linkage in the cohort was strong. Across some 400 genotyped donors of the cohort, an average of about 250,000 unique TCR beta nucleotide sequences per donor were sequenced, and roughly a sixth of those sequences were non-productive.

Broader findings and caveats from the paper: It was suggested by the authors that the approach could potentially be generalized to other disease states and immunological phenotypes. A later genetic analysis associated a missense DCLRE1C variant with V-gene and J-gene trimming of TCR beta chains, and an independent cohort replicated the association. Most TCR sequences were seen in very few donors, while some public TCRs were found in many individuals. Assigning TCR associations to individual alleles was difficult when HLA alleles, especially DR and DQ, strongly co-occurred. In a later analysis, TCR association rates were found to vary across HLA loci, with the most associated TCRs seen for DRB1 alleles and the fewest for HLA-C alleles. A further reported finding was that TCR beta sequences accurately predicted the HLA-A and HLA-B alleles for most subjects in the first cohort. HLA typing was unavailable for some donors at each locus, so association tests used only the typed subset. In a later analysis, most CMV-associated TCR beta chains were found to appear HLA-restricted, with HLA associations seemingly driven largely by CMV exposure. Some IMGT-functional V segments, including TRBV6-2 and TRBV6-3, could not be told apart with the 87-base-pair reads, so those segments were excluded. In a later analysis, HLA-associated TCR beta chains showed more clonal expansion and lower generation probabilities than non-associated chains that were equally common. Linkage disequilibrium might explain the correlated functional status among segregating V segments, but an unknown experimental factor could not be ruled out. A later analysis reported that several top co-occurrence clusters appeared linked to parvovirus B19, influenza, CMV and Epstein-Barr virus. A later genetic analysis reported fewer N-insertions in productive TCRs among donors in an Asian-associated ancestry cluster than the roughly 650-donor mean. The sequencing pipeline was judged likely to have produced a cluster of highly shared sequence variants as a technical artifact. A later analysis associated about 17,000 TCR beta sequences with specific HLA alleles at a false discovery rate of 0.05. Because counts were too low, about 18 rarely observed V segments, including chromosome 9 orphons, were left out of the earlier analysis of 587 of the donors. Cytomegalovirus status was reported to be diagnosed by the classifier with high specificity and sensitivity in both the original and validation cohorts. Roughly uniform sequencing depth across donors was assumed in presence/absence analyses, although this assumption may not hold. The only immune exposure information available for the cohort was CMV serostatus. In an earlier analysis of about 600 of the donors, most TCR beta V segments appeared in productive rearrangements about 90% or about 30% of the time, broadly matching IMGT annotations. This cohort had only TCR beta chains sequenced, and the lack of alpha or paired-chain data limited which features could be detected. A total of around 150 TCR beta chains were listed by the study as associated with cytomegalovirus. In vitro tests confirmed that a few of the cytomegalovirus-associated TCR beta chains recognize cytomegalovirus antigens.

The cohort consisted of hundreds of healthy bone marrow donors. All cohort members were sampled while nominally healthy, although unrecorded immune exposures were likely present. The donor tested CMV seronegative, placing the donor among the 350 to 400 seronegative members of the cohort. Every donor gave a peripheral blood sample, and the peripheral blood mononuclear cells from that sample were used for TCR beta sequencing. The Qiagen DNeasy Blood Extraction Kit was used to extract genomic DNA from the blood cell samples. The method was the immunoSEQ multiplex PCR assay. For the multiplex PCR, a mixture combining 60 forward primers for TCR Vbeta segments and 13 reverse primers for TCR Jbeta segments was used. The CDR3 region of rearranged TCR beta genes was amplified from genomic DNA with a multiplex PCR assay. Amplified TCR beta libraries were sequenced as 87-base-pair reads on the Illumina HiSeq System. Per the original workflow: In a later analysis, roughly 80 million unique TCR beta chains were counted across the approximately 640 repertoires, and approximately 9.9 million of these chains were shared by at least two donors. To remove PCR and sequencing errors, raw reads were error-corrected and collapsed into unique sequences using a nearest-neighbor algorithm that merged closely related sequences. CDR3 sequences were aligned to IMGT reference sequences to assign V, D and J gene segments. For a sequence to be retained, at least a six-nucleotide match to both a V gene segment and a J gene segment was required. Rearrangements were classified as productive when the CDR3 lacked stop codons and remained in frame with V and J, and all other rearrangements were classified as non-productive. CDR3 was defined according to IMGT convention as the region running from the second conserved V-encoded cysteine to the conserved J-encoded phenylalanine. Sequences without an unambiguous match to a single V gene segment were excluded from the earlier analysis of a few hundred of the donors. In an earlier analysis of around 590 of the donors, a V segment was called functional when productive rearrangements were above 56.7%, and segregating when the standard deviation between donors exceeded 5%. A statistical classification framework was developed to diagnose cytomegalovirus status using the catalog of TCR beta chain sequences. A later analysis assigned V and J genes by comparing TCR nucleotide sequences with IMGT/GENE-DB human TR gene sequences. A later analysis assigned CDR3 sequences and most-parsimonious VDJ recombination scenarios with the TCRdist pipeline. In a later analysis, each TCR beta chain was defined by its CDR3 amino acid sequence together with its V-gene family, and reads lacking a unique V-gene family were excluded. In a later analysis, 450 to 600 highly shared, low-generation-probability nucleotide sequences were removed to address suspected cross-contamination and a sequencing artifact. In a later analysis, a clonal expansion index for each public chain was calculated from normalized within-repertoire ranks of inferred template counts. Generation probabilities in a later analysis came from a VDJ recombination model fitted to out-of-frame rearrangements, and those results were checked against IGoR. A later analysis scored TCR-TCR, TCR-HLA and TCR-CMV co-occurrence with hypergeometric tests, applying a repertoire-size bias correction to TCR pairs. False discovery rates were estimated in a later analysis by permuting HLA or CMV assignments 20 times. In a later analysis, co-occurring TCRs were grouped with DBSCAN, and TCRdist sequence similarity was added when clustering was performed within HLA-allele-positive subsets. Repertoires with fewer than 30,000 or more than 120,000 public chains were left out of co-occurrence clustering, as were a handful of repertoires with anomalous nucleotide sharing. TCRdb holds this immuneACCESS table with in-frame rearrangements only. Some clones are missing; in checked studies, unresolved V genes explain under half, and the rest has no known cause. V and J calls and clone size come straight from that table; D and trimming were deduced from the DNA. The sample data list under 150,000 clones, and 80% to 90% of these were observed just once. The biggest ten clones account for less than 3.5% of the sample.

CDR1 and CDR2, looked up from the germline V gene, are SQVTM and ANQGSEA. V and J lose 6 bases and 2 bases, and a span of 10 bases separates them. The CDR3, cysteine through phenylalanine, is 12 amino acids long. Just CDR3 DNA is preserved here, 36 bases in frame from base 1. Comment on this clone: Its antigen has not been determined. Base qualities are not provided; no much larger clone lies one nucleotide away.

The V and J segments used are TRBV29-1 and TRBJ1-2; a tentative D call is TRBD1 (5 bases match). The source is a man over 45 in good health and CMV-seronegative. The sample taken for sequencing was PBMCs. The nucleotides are TGCAGCGTACCTGGGGGGAACTATGGCTACACCTTC. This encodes CSVPGGNYGYTF.